The 13 T cell receptor beta chains presented below share a single source sample, sequenced in a study of cytotoxic CD8 clonotypes in ibrutinib-treated CLL (dated by TCRdb to the early 2020s). The time point label here, explained by the study, means: approximately eleven months on ibrutinib. Libraries were made using the immunoSEQ multiplex PCR assay. The source is immuneACCESS, and TCRdb retained only in-frame sequences with V and J called. Part of the clones is not carried over; for the studies checked, unresolved V genes explain less than half of this, and the remainder is unexplained. For this sample the table gives roughly 100,000 clones, of which around four fifths were detected only once. The ten largest clones capture about 29% of the sample. Sequenced material: PBMCs, taken after 12 months of ibrutinib treatment. The receptors originated from a human donor with chronic lymphocytic leukemia.

This chain connects TRBV7-2 to TRBJ1-5, with a possible D match to TRBD1 (6 bases). V was pared by 6 bases and J by 3 bases, with 18 bases between. CDR3 size: 16 residues. CDR1 and CDR2 (germline): SGHTA, FQGNSA. This CDR3 is CASSIRFRGHNQPQHF. In DNA, the CDR3 is TGTGCCAGCAGTATCCGGTTCAGGGGACACAATCAGCCCCAGCATTTT.

This clone was seen a handful of times. The CDR3 loop reads CASTAERSTDTQYF. The CDR3 bases are TGTGCCAGCACCGCCGAAAGGAGCACAGATACGCAGTATTTT. This rearrangement joins TRBV6-1 to TRBJ2-3; D ambiguous. Germline CDR1 is MNHNS and CDR2 is SASEGT. Between the trimmed V and J ends, which lost 7 bases and 0 bases, there was a span of 11 bases. This CDR3 comprises 14 residues.

J is TRBJ2-3 and V is TRBV7-2; the D is unclear. From germline, CDR1 is SGHTA and CDR2 FQGNSA. Trimming cost V 5 bases and J 4 bases, with 13 bases left between them. CDR3 length equals 14 residues. In DNA form, the CDR3 reads TGTGCCAGCAGCCAGACCGGCGTCTCAGATACGCAGTATTTT. Its translation: CASSQTGVSDTQYF.

The chain combines TRBV30 with TRBJ1-1; D is ambiguous. Germline V CDR1 and CDR2: GTSNPN, SVGIG (reference sequence). This CDR3 has 13 residues. Trimming shortened V by 3 bases and J by 2 bases, and 10 bases separated the two germline ends. In nucleotides, the CDR3 is TGTGCCTGGAGACTCCAGTTCAACACTGAAGCTTTCTTT. It specifies CAWRLQFNTEAFF.

This chain uses TRBV6-5 with TRBJ1-2; 12 bases align to TRBD1. The V segment lost 4 bases and the J segment 5 bases; nucleotides outside the gene matches: 2. Germline V gives CDR1 MNHEY, CDR2 SVGAGI. The CDR3 contains 14 residues. The CDR3 nucleotides are TGTGCCAGCAGTTGGGGACAGGGGGCGTATGGCTACACCTTC. This encodes CASSWGQGAYGYTF.

The chain couples TRBV4-3 to TRBJ1-2, with TRBD1 identical over 9 bases. Germline V gene lookup returns CDR1 LGHNA and CDR2 YSLEER. The CDR3 totals 18 residues. The V segment lost 1 base and the J segment 0 bases; nucleotides outside the gene matches: 9. The chain's CDR3 is CASSQAGQGVVANYGYTF. The CDR3 DNA sequence: TGCGCCAGCAGCCAAGCGGGACAGGGAGTAGTTGCTAACTATGGCTACACCTTC.

V usage is TRBV5-1 and J usage is TRBJ2-3; the D is unclear. Between the trimmed V and J ends, which lost 2 bases and 2 bases, there was a span of 6 bases. Germline V gives CDR1 SGHRS, CDR2 YFSETQ. The CDR3 extends over 13 amino acids. This CDR3 is CASSLAPTDTQYF. CDR3 DNA sequence: TGCGCCAGCAGCTTAGCGCCCACAGATACGCAGTATTTT.

The chain uses TRBV11-2 and TRBJ2-2; 8 bases match TRBD1. Unmatched junction bases numbered 5, after V lost 5 bases and J lost 6 bases. Germline CDR1 and CDR2: SGHAT and FQNNGV. This CDR3 is 14 amino acids long. The CDR3 here is CASSMTGAAGELFF. DNA for the CDR3: TGTGCCAGCAGCATGACAGGGGCGGCCGGGGAGCTGTTTTTT.

This rearrangement joins TRBV28 to TRBJ1-4; TRBD1 matches 8 bases. The V gene end was trimmed by 6 bases and the J gene end by 4 bases; junction bases not matched to a gene: 4. Germline CDR1 reads MDHEN; CDR2 reads SYDVKM. The CDR3 covers 14 residues. The CDR3 reads CASRIDRGNEKLFF. CDR3 nucleotide sequence: TGTGCCAGCAGGATTGACAGGGGTAATGAAAAACTGTTTTTT. Together with reference TRBV28 and TRBJ1-4, the CDR3 gives the full variable domain: DVKVTQSSRYLVKRTGEKVFLECVQDMDHENMFWYRQDPGLGLRLIYFSYDVKMKEKGDIPEGYSVSREKKERFSLILESASTNQTSMYLCASRIDRGNEKLFFGSGTQLSVL.

CDR3 protein: CASSLRLAAQETQYF. The CDR3 nucleotides are TGCGCCAGCAGCTTGAGGCTAGCGGCCCAAGAGACCCAGTACTTC. This rearrangement joins TRBV5-1 to TRBJ2-5; TRBD2 matches 7 bases. Per the germline V gene, CDR1 is SGHRS and CDR2 is YFSETQ. Trimming at V came to 1 base and at J to 1 base, leaving 4 bases not matched to a gene. This CDR3 comprises 15 residues.

The CDR3 here is CASSLKGGGNYEQYF. The CDR3 DNA is TGTGCCAGCAGCTTAAAAGGCGGGGGGAACTACGAGCAGTACTTC. The rearrangement uses TRBV7-3 and TRBJ2-7; 8 bases agree with TRBD2. Unmatched junction bases numbered 5, after V lost 1 base and J lost 3 bases. CDR3 size: 15 residues. The germline CDR1 and CDR2 sequences are SGHTA and FQGTGA.

This clone showed up just a few times. The genes are TRBV29-1 and TRBJ1-2, with D possibly being TRBD1 (5 bases). Germline CDR1 is SQVTM and CDR2 is ANQGSEA. CDR3 length equals 12 residues. V was pared by 0 bases and J by 8 bases, with 10 bases between. This chain's CDR3 is CSVEDQGIGYTF. In DNA, the CDR3 is TGCAGCGTTGAAGATCAGGGTATAGGCTACACCTTC. Full variable domain (outside the CDR3, taken from reference TRBV29-1 and TRBJ1-2): SAVISQKPSRDICQRGTSLTIQCQVDSQVTMMFWYRQQPGQSLTLIATANQGSEATYESGFVIDKFPISRPNLTFSTLTVSNMSPEDSSIYLCSVEDQGIGYTFGSGTRLTVV.

The table lists this clone with a few counts. The V gene is TRBV2, the J gene TRBJ1-2; 7 bases align to TRBD1. Per germline, CDR1 SNHLY and CDR2 FYNNEI. V shed 7 bases and J 8 bases; nucleotides not matched to a gene: 16. The CDR3 consists of 15 residues. CDR3 region: CASIRGDSQREGYTF. The CDR3, as DNA: TGTGCCAGCATACGCGGGGACAGTCAACGAGAGGGCTACACCTTC.